This is a list of T cell receptor beta chains from one sample in a study of T cells in Graves' hyperthyroidism and ophthalmopathy. TCRdb independently ran MiXCR on the multiplex PCR reads; one entry per CDR3 protein. The data show a few hundred thousand distinct CDR3 sequences, approximately 25% seen once. What was sequenced was blood. Receptors originate from a man in his fifties with Graves' hyperthyroidism. CDR3s leave out the opening cysteine and the closing phenylalanine or tryptophan.

>TRBV7-9
ASSKSRTSGNEQF
>TRBV10-3
AISSGVNTEAF
>TRBV7-2
ASSISLGANYGYT
>TRBV6-9
ASRLVGTGSSGYT
>TRBV7-2
ASSLSPWSSYEQY
>TRBV5-5
ASSGPPDSIGTLSYNEQF
>TRBV6-1
ASSEGLGTGGWETQY
>TRBV28
ASSSPRTSGTETQY
>TRBV4-1
ASTPGQRSGETQY
>TRBV6-2/TRBV6-3
ASSANDLQGTQY
>TRBV12-3/TRBV12-4
ASSPAGYEQF
>TRBV20-1
SARRGGGRPQH
>TRBV30
AWFMEGLNTEAF
>TRBV7-9
ASSPLYEQY
>TRBV29-1
SVVGTGAEAF
>TRBV15
ATSRDRDSNEKLF
>TRBV2
ASSFGRPSTYEQY
>TRBV19
ASSYKGVTDTQY
>TRBV5-1
ASRGVPSGGRQY
>TRBV19
ASSISGALPSEQF
>TRBV28
ASSQTGWGQETQY
>TRBV19
ASSEGQSGTQY
>TRBV6-1
ASSEVRRDTQY
>TRBV29-1
SVEDPGLAGEGRNTGELF
>TRBV29-1
SVEDLSGRPYEQY
>TRBV7-9
ASSPPDRGPRYEQY
>TRBV6-1
ASSEGPGQGYEQY
>TRBV9
ASMRNRGNTGELF
>TRBV28
ASSLVSLTYGYT
>TRBV7-8
ASSSIPGQGSKNIQY
>TRBV2
ASSERDLLSYEQY
>TRBV5-1
ASSLEWGPNYGYT
>TRBV6-1
ASSDRLAAGNEQF
>TRBV11-3
ASSPRLAGGPSDTQY
>TRBV7-9
ASSRTGGHSTDTQY
>TRBV28
ASSLLAGGRTDTQY
>TRBV20-1
SATQDGYNEQF
>TRBV29-1
SALAGRYQETQY
>TRBV7-2
ASSLGGLAVYEQY
>TRBV5-1
ASSFGGGSGEQY
>TRBV12-3/TRBV12-4
ASRPGPTSTGELF
>TRBV10-3
AISEWGNSPLH
>TRBV19
ASIKTTGGSQPQH
>TRBV20-1
SASLRDRGPYEQY
>TRBV29-1
SVEGGSGRIFDTQY
>TRBV12-3/TRBV12-4
ASRDYSAYNEQF
>TRBV9
ASSVDGAEQY
>TRBV6-1
ASSRGGGAADTEAF
>TRBV12-3/TRBV12-4
ASSKGLADSYEQY
>TRBV7-2
ASSLKLAGANEQY
>TRBV6-1
ASRTGRIYGYT
>TRBV12-3/TRBV12-4
ATSRTPTQQY
>TRBV6-1
ASSRGHPPEKLF
>TRBV28
ASSSWTRSVEQY